The next 32 T cell receptor beta chains were all read from a single sample in a study of blood T cells in healthy people across ages. For the second PCR, which ran for 7 to 11 cycles, a sample-barcoded 5' primer and a J-beta primer mix were used. TCRdb reprocessed the 5' RACE reads with MiXCR, giving one entry per CDR3 protein. The table includes around 850,000 distinct CDR3 sequences, under 40% detected once. Material for sequencing was blood. The receptors stem from a man younger than 35 in good health.

This chain connects TRBV6-2 or TRBV6-3 to TRBJ2-2; no definite D call. This CDR3 is 12 amino acids long. The V gene's germline CDR1 is MNHEY and CDR2 SVGEGT. Trimming pared 2 bases from V and 6 bases from J, leaving 4 bases between. CDR3 protein: CASSYDSGELFF. The CDR3 region has the DNA TGTGCCAGCAGTTACGATTCCGGGGAGCTGTTTTTT.

This clonotype was recorded only once. Possible read error: a much larger clone is one base away. This CDR3 is CASSLPPGAANYGYTF. The CDR3 nucleotides read TGTGCCAGCAGTCTCCCCCCGGGCGCCGCGAACTATGGCTACACCTTC. V and J are TRBV28 and TRBJ1-2; D is unclear. Trimming shortened V by 5 bases and J by 2 bases, and 18 bases separated the two germline ends. The CDR3 length is 16 residues. The V gene's germline CDR1 is MDHEN and CDR2 SYDVKM.

At least ten counts were recorded for this clonotype. The genes are TRBV28 and TRBJ2-1; D uncertain. The V and J ends lost 5 bases and 6 bases respectively, with 5 bases between them. The CDR3 runs 11 residues. CDR1 MDHEN and CDR2 SYDVKM come from the germline V gene. The CDR3 nucleotides are TGTGCCAGCAGTCGCATCAATGAGCAGTTCTTC. Translation: CASSRINEQFF.

The V call is TRBV29-1, the J call TRBJ2-1; TRBD2 might be the D (7 bases). Germline V lookup: CDR1 SQVTM, CDR2 ANQGSEA. Trimming took 4 bases from V and 6 from J, leaving 22 bases between them. This CDR3 has 16 residues. This CDR3 is CSVVGVRGGASNEQFF. The CDR3 DNA reads as TGCAGCGTTGTCGGGGTGCGAGGGGGGGCCAGCAATGAGCAGTTCTTC.

V usage is TRBV7-8 and J usage is TRBJ1-1; D remains unclear. The CDR3 loop spans 15 amino acids. The ends were cut back, 4 bases at V and 2 bases at J, with 14 bases in the middle. Per the germline V gene, CDR1 is SGHVS and CDR2 is FQNEAQ. This CDR3 reads CASSSSGRTNTEAFF. CDR3 DNA sequence: TGTGCCAGCAGCTCCTCCGGGCGAACCAACACTGAAGCTTTCTTT.

This clonotype was detected a few times. The chain combines TRBV12-3 or TRBV12-4 with TRBJ2-3, with TRBD1 identical over 8 bases. The trim removed 5 bases at V and 3 bases at J, leaving 4 bases unmatched. The CDR3 contains 14 residues. The CDR3 region is CASSAQGETDTQYF. DNA of the CDR3: TGTGCCAGCAGTGCACAGGGGGAAACAGATACGCAGTATTTT.

The chain employs TRBV12-3 or TRBV12-4 and TRBJ1-5; no firm D call. There are 14 residues in the CDR3. Trimming left V 3 bases short and J 4 bases short, with 10 bases between. The CDR3 region has the DNA TGTGCCAGCAGTTTTAGGGCGGGGAATCAGCCCCAGCATTTT. This gives the protein CASSFRAGNQPQHF.

This clonotype occurred a few times. The chain couples TRBV5-1 to TRBJ1-1; a weak D match, TRBD1 (5 bases). Between the trimmed V and J ends, which lost 0 bases and 5 bases, there was a span of 14 bases. Germline V CDR1 and CDR2: SGHRS, YFSETQ. The CDR3 has 15 amino acids. The CDR3 reads CASSLDRGWGTEAFF. CDR3 nucleotide sequence: TGCGCCAGCAGCTTGGATCGGGGATGGGGGACTGAAGCTTTCTTT.

The rearrangement uses TRBV6-1 and TRBJ1-2, with D possibly TRBD1 on 5 matching bases. Trimming took off 3 bases at V and 3 bases at J, with 14 bases between the two ends. The CDR3 extends over 15 amino acids. The germline V gene encodes CDR1 MNHNS and CDR2 SASEGT. DNA of the CDR3: TGTGCCAGCAGTGACTTCGGGGGATCGGACTATGGCTACACCTTC. This sequence encodes CASSDFGGSDYGYTF.

The table lists this clonotype with a count of one. V usage is TRBV11-2 and J usage is TRBJ2-1; maybe TRBD2 (7 bases). Per the germline V gene, CDR1 is SGHAT and CDR2 is FQNNGV. Trimming removed 5 bases from V and 7 bases from J, with 18 bases in between. CDR3 length: 15 amino acids. CDR3 residues: CASSPTRGAWNEQFF. The CDR3 DNA sequence: TGTGCCAGCAGCCCCACACGGGGGGCTTGGAATGAGCAGTTCTTC.

This clonotype was counted many times. The chain employs TRBV12-3 or TRBV12-4 and TRBJ1-6, with 7 bases fitting TRBD1. Losses at the gene ends were 6 bases for V and 0 bases for J; bases not matched to a gene: 2. The CDR3 totals 15 residues. The CDR3 protein is CASRRDSSYNSPLHF. As DNA, the CDR3 is TGTGCCAGCAGGCGGGACAGCTCCTATAATTCACCCCTCCACTTT.

The V call is TRBV9, the J call TRBJ1-3, with D uncertain. The CDR3 covers 13 residues. The V end was cut by 2 bases, the J end by 8 bases, with 11 bases between. Germline CDR1 SGDLS, CDR2 YYNGEE. CDR3 residues: CASSVNFRDTIYF. The DNA of the CDR3 is TGTGCCAGCAGCGTTAATTTTCGGGACACCATATATTTT. Supplemented by reference TRBV9 and TRBJ1-3, the full variable domain reads DSGVTQTPKHLITATGQRVTLRCSPRSGDLSVYWYQQSLDQGLQFLIQYYNGEERAKGNILERFSAQQFPDLHSELNLSSLELGDSALYFCASSVNFRDTIYFGEGSWLTVV.

Concerning this clonotype: At one end the junction does not follow the germline gene, possibly because of a read error. V and J are TRBV7-2 and TRBJ1-2, with 8 bases fitting TRBD1. Germline V gene lookup returns CDR1 SGHTA and CDR2 FQGNSA. This CDR3 is 15 amino acids long. CDR3 amino acids: CAGSSTGQGAYGYTF. CDR3 DNA sequence: TGTGCCGGCAGCTCTACAGGACAGGGCGCCTATGGCTACACCTTC. The full variable domain, rest sourced from reference TRBV7-2 and TRBJ1-2, is GAGVSQSPSNKVTEKGKDVELRCDPISGHTALYWYRQSLGQGLEFLIYFQGNSAPDKSGLPSDRFSAERTGGSVSTLTIQRTQQEDSAVYLCAGSSTGQGAYGYTFGSGTRLTVV.

The rearrangement links TRBV4-2 to TRBJ2-3, with 7 bases lining up with TRBD1. The CDR3 is 17 amino acids. Germline V lookup: CDR1 LGHNA, CDR2 YNFKEQ. J gave up 4 bases and V 4 bases, and 14 bases lay outside the gene matches. The CDR3 region is CASSPTRDRVMADTQYF. CDR3 coding DNA: TGTGCCAGCAGCCCAACCCGAGACAGGGTAATGGCAGATACGCAGTATTTT.

This CDR3 reads CASSRLAGNYEQYF. CDR3 coding DNA: TGTGCCAGCAGTAGACTAGCGGGGAATTACGAGCAGTACTTC. This rearrangement joins TRBV12-3 or TRBV12-4 to TRBJ2-4, with TRBD2 identical over 11 bases. The J call is uncertain, as TRBJ2-7 better fits the DNA end. This CDR3 is 14 amino acids long.

The V gene is TRBV3-1, the J gene TRBJ2-1; no definite D call. The V and J ends lost 0 bases and 11 bases respectively, with 5 bases between them. The CDR3 has 11 residues. CDR1 LGHDT and CDR2 YNNKEL come from the germline V gene (reference sequence). CDR3 residues: CASSQDPQQFF. Written as DNA, the CDR3 is TGTGCCAGCAGCCAAGACCCTCAGCAGTTCTTC.

The chain recombines TRBV14 with TRBJ1-1; D not resolved. Germline V lookup: CDR1 SGHDN, CDR2 FVKESK. The CDR3 length is 13 residues. Trimming took 0 bases from V and 11 from J, leaving 13 bases between them. CDR3 sequence (DNA): TGTGCCAGCAGCCAAGATTTGGTTGGTGGGGCTTTCTTT. Encoded protein: CASSQDLVGGAFF.

This clonotype was seen ten or more times. The gene calls are TRBV12-3 or TRBV12-4 and TRBJ1-2, with unresolved D. Trimming took 6 bases from V and 4 from J, leaving 12 bases between them. This CDR3 has 13 residues. The CDR3 reads CASSRGRAYGYTF. CDR3 nucleotides: TGTGCCAGCAGCCGCGGGAGGGCCTATGGCTACACCTTC.

J is TRBJ2-1 and V is TRBV11-2; D remains unclear. The CDR3 sequence is 14 residues long. Germline CDR1 reads SGHAT; CDR2 reads FQNNGV. V was trimmed by 5 bases and J by 2 bases, leaving 10 bases between them. CDR3: CASSAVTTYNEQFF. The CDR3 DNA sequence: TGTGCCAGCAGCGCAGTTACGACCTACAATGAGCAGTTCTTC.

This clonotype was seen more than once but under ten times. This clone may be a read error of a much larger clone one base away. The chain recombines TRBV7-6 with TRBJ2-5, with 8 bases identical to TRBD1. CDR3 size: 14 residues. The trim removed 5 bases at V and 11 bases at J, leaving 13 bases unmatched. In germline, CDR1 is SGHVS, CDR2 FNYEAQ. In DNA form, the CDR3 reads TGTGCCAGCAGCCACGACAGGGGTCGCAATGAGCAGTACTTC. The encoded protein is CASSHDRGRNEQYF.

This clonotype appeared a few times. The chain uses TRBV19 and TRBJ2-3, with D unclear. The CDR3 has 15 amino acids. Trimming removed 6 bases from V and 1 base from J, with 14 bases in between. Germline-derived CDR1 and CDR2 are LNHDA and SQIVND (reference sequence). The CDR3 here is CASSLERLRTDTQYF. In nucleotides, the CDR3 is TGTGCCAGTAGCTTGGAGCGCCTCCGCACAGATACGCAGTATTTT.

This clonotype came up a few times. The chain recombines TRBV6-5 with TRBJ1-2; D possibly corresponds to TRBD1 (6 bases). This CDR3 is 13 amino acids long. V lost 7 bases to trimming and J lost 5 bases, with 14 bases between them. Germline V lookup: CDR1 MNHEY, CDR2 SVGAGI. CDR3 coding DNA: TGTGCCAGCACCTCGGACAGCCGATATGGCTACACCTTC. Residues: CASTSDSRYGYTF.

The V call is TRBV12-3 or TRBV12-4, the J call TRBJ1-5; D gene unclear. The length of the CDR3 is 15 residues. Trimming shortened V by 5 bases and J by 0 bases, and 11 bases separated the two germline ends. This CDR3 reads CASSEGPYSNQPQHF. In nucleotides, the CDR3 is TGTGCCAGCAGTGAAGGACCTTATAGCAATCAGCCCCAGCATTTT.

The chain couples TRBV7-9 to TRBJ2-2; 11 bases fit TRBD1. The junction had 7 bases not matched to a gene; V was cut back by 5 bases and J by 5 bases. The CDR3 spans 16 residues. Germline assignment: CDR1 SEHNR and CDR2 FQNEAQ (reference sequence). In DNA, the CDR3 is TGTGCCAGCAGCGCCTGGACAGGGGGCGCTACCGGGGAGCTGTTTTTT. It yields the protein CASSAWTGGATGELFF. Full variable domain (rest looked up from reference TRBV7-9 and TRBJ2-2): DTGVSQNPRHKITKRGQNVTFRCDPISEHNRLYWYRQTLGQGPEFLTYFQNEAQLEKSRLLSDRFSAERPKGSFSTLEIQRTEQGDSAMYLCASSAWTGGATGELFFGEGSRLTVL.

This chain uses TRBV30 with TRBJ2-5; no clear D gene. The V end was cut by 0 bases, the J end by 11 bases, with 16 bases between. The CDR3 totals 13 residues. Germline V gene data show CDR1 as GTSNPN and CDR2 as SVGIG (reference sequence). CDR3 region: CAWSVRQSNEQYF. CDR3 bases: TGTGCCTGGAGTGTAAGGCAGAGCAATGAGCAGTACTTC.

V usage is TRBV25-1 and J usage is TRBJ1-2; TRBD1 matches at 7 bases. Losses at the gene ends were 6 bases for V and 4 bases for J; bases not matched to a gene: 8. The CDR3 has 14 amino acids. The germline V gene has CDR1 MGHDK and CDR2 SYGVNS. The CDR3 DNA sequence: TGTGCCAGCAGCCAGGGACAGCCCGGCTATGGCTACACCTTC. Translation: CASSQGQPGYGYTF.

The chain joins TRBV7-8 to TRBJ1-1; TRBD1 matches at 11 bases. Germline V gene data show CDR1 as SGHVS and CDR2 as FQNEAQ. V lost 1 base to trimming and J lost 3 bases; unmatched junction nucleotides: 10. This CDR3 region has 18 residues. CDR3 DNA sequence: TGTGCCAGCAGCTTAGAGGGGACAGGGGGTCTTGTGGACACTGAAGCTTTCTTT. It yields the protein CASSLEGTGGLVDTEAFF.

This clonotype was detected ten times or more. The genes are TRBV12-3 or TRBV12-4 and TRBJ2-1; no firm D call. CDR3 size: 13 residues. V lost 6 bases and J 7 bases, leaving 13 bases between the germline ends. CDR3 in amino acids: CASSPVVGNEQFF. Written as DNA, the CDR3 is TGTGCCAGCAGCCCGGTTGTGGGGAATGAGCAGTTCTTC.

In this sample, this clonotype turned up a few times. The V and J genes are TRBV12-3 or TRBV12-4 and TRBJ1-5; TRBD1 matches 7 bases. The CDR3 totals 14 residues. V was pared by 5 bases and J by 7 bases, with 8 bases of the junction left unmatched. CDR3 DNA sequence: TGTGCCAGCAGTGAAAGCAGGGGGTTACAGCCCCAGCATTTT. Encoded protein: CASSESRGLQPQHF.

On this clonotype itself: A read error may account for a junction end that differs from germline. This chain joins TRBV10-3 and TRBJ1-2; D is uncertain. Germline CDR1 and CDR2: ENHRY and SYGVKD. This CDR3 comprises 15 residues. The CDR3 is CAIRENSVTNCGYTF. For the CDR3, the DNA is TGTGCCATCAGGGAAAACAGTGTTACTAACTGTGGCTACACCTTC.

In DNA, the CDR3 is TGTGCCAGCAGCGATCGGACGGGGAACTATGGCTACACCTTC. Translating it yields CASSDRTGNYGYTF. The V call is TRBV27, the J call TRBJ1-2; D is uncertain. Germline CDR1 reads MNHEY; CDR2 reads SMNVEV (reference sequence). This CDR3 comprises 14 residues. The ends were cut back, 6 bases at V and 2 bases at J, with 13 bases in the middle.

This chain connects TRBV6-6 to TRBJ2-7, with 9 bases fitting TRBD1. The V and J ends lost 6 bases and 3 bases, in that order; junction bases with no gene match: 9. CDR1 is MNHNY and CDR2 is SVGAGI in the germline V gene (reference sequence). The CDR3 length is 15 residues. The CDR3 region has the DNA TGTGCCAGCAGGGGGACAGGGCAAAATCTCTACGAGCAGTACTTC. This codes for CASRGTGQNLYEQYF.